This T cell receptor beta chain came from a study of cytomegalovirus exposure and HLA in healthy donors. Points from the study as a whole: Researchers reported in a later analysis that a missense DCLRE1C variant was tied to TCR beta V- and J-gene trimming.

This clone was seen a few times. What it binds is not known. The study ran its PCR with 60 Vbeta and 13 Jbeta primers. Generated by immunoSEQ multiplex PCR, the TCRdb table keeps only in-frame clones and is missing some. The data contain nearly 200,000 clones, roughly 80% of them singletons. V lost 6 bases and J lost 6; bases outside the gene matches: 5. This CDR3 comprises 13 residues. CDR1 MDHEN and CDR2 SYDVKM come from the germline V gene. The genes are TRBV28 and TRBJ1-5; TRBD1 aligns across 7 bases. This receptor was obtained from a woman in her 30s in good health and CMV-seropositive. Specimen: PBMCs. Here the CDR3 DNA reads TGTGCCAGCAGAGGGACAGTTCCTCAGCCCCAGCATTTT. The encoded protein is CASRGTVPQPQHF.